Reported below is one TCR beta chain. The antigen remains unidentified. The sample belongs to a study of cytomegalovirus exposure and HLA in healthy donors. Regarding the study as a whole: According to a later analysis, most TCR beta chains associated with CMV appeared HLA-restricted.

Trimming stripped 2 bases from V and 2 bases from J, with 12 bases between. The CDR3 runs 15 residues. Germline CDR1 MNHNS, CDR2 SASEGT. The PCR was carried out with 60 Vbeta primers and 13 Jbeta primers. Only in-frame clones appear in the TCRdb table, and some are missing; sequencing was by immunoSEQ multiplex PCR. The sample shows about 140,000 clones, roughly 76% of them seen only once. This receptor was obtained from a woman in her forties in good health and CMV-seronegative. The sequenced material came from PBMCs. The chain combines TRBV6-1 with TRBJ1-1; D ambiguous. CDR3 loop: CASSESGRINTEAFF. For the CDR3, the DNA is TGTGCCAGCAGTGAATCTGGCAGAATAAACACTGAAGCTTTCTTT.